This note documents a single T cell receptor (beta chain) sequence. Its recognized antigen is unknown. The input lacks base qualities; no much larger clone sits a single base away. These data originate in a study of blood T cell repertoires in COVID-19 (dated by TCRdb to 2020 to 2021). Notes on the research overall: Samples covering the acute and convalescent phases of COVID-19 were provided by collaborators in the United States, Italy and Spain. The prospective study material was composed of cDNA or gDNA derived from T cells, B-cell-depleted T cells, or PBMCs. Deeply sampled blood TCRbeta repertoires from subjects exposed to, actively infected with, or recovered from COVID-19 were included in the dataset. The repertoires were made available in a free public database intended to serve as a resource for research on the immune response to SARS-CoV-2. The samples were drawn from two sources: the first 160 participants of the ongoing ImmuneRACE study, and 1,000 to 1,500 subjects contributed by 6 global collaborators. The sample metadata nearly always contained a de-identified subject ID, COVID-19 status, age in years and sex. Where HLA class I and class II types were available, the types were taken from metadata supplied by the sample provider, not from assay-based typing.

The immunoSEQ Assay, a bias-controlled multiplex PCR, was used to amplify TCRbeta CDR3 regions from genomic DNA. The original pipeline was this. Within the assay, amplification of reference gene primers was used to estimate how many nucleated cells each sample contained. To quantify the absolute abundance of each unique TCRbeta CDR3 rearrangement, sequence reads were collapsed and filtered. For each sample, productive Simpson clonality was calculated by taking the square root of Simpson's diversity index across productive rearrangements. Here the immuneACCESS table is served through TCRdb, limited to in-frame sequences with V and J called. Missing clones are a known gap in these copies; in checked studies unresolved V genes cover under half, and the rest lacks a known reason. D and trimming were read from the DNA, whereas the V and J calls and clone size are those reported in that table. The sample includes tens of thousands of clones, with just under 85% observed a single time. Roughly 12% of the sample rests with the top ten.

Cut back by 5 bases and 5 bases, the V and J ends lie 12 bases apart. The CDR3, from cysteine to phenylalanine, totals 13 residues. Of all the DNA, just the CDR3 is kept, 39 bases in frame from base 1. Broad study findings and their caveats: Clinical and demographic metadata were provided uncurated, with the amount varying by source and participant.

Each collaborating institution followed its own protocols to collect whole blood in K2EDTA tubes. For TCRbeta analysis, collaborators shipped samples in one of three forms: frozen whole blood, isolated PBMCs, or DNA extracted from either of those sample types. Here the chain combines TRBV12-3 or TRBV12-4 and TRBJ2-5; the D gene is possibly TRBD1, with 7 bases matching. The sequencing sample was made of peripheral blood. The TCR originated in a woman in her 70s with active or convalescent COVID-19. The CDR3 has the sequence CASSSRGAETQYF. The DNA sequence is TGTGCCAGCAGTAGCAGGGGGGCGGAGACCCAGTACTTC.